The 22 T cell receptor beta chains listed next were all sequenced from one sample in a study of blood T cell repertoires in COVID-19. Libraries were prepared by immunoSEQ multiplex PCR; TCRdb keeps only in-frame clonotypes and omits some of them. The sample carries about 50,000 clones, 84% recorded once. Sequenced sample: peripheral blood. These receptors all come from a man between 60 and 75 years old with acute or convalescent COVID-19.

The V gene is TRBV25-1, the J gene TRBJ2-2, with D unclear. The germline gives CDR1 MGHDK, CDR2 SYGVNS. The CDR3 has 12 amino acids. Trimming stripped 4 bases from V and 7 bases from J, with 7 bases between. The CDR3 loop is CASSAVYGELFF. The CDR3 DNA reads TGTGCCAGCAGTGCTGTCTACGGGGAGCTGTTTTTT.

The V and J genes are TRBV2 and TRBJ1-5; 7 bases align to TRBD1. There are 18 residues in the CDR3. Germline CDR1 and CDR2: SNHLY and FYNNEI. After removal of 6 bases from V and 4 bases from J, the junction contained 18 bases not matched to a gene. The CDR3 loop is CASRDPGTAEDLNQPQHF. The CDR3 region has the DNA TGTGCCAGCAGAGACCCTGGGACAGCCGAAGACTTAAATCAGCCCCAGCATTTT.

The CDR3 region has the DNA TGTGCCTGGAGTTCCGTGGGGACAGGGAAGAGGAACACCATATATTTT. This encodes CAWSSVGTGKRNTIYF. The genes are TRBV30 and TRBJ1-3, with TRBD1 matching 9 bases. The CDR3 is 16 residues long. Per the germline V gene, CDR1 is GTSNPN and CDR2 is SVGIG (reference sequence). Trimming removed 2 bases from V and 7 bases from J; junction bases left unmatched: 12.

V and J are TRBV13 and TRBJ2-5; the match to TRBD2 covers 8 bases. Germline lookup yields CDR1 PRHDT and CDR2 FYEKMQ (reference sequence). The V segment lost 5 bases and the J segment 1 base; nucleotides outside the gene matches: 9. This CDR3 contains 16 residues. CDR3 nucleotides: TGTGCCAGCAGCCCCCCCACAACTAGCGGCCAAGAGACCCAGTACTTC. Amino acids: CASSPPTTSGQETQYF.

The chain joins TRBV4-3 to TRBJ2-7; 9 bases agree with TRBD2. With V trimmed by 1 base and J by 7 bases, 8 bases remained unmatched. This CDR3 comprises 15 residues. CDR1 and CDR2 from the germline V gene are LGHNA and YSLEER. The CDR3 sequence: CASSQASGEEQEQYF. The DNA for the CDR3 is TGCGCCAGCAGCCAAGCTAGCGGGGAGGAGCAAGAGCAGTACTTC.

On this clone: Sequence at one end of the junction differs from germline and may be a read error. The sample holds other DNA sequences that translate to the same CDR3. V is TRBV4-3 and J is TRBJ2-7; D might be TRBD1 (5 bases). Germline values: CDR1 LGHNA, CDR2 YSLEER. CDR3 length: 15 amino acids. CDR3 nucleotide sequence: TGCGCCAGCAGCCAAGACAGGGTCTCGGTCTACGAGCAATACTTC. Residues: CASSQDRVSVYEQYF.

The J gene is TRBJ2-7, the V gene TRBV18; D possibly corresponds to TRBD1 (5 bases). The CDR3 length is 13 residues. V gave up 3 bases and J gave up 5 bases, with 11 bases separating them. The V gene's germline CDR1 is KGHSH and CDR2 LQKENI. The CDR3 loop reads CASSPSRVHEQYF. The CDR3 region has the DNA TGTGCCAGCTCACCCAGCAGGGTCCACGAGCAGTACTTC.

The rearrangement joins TRBV6-1 to TRBJ1-2; unclear D gene. The germline V gene encodes CDR1 MNHNS and CDR2 SASEGT. Trimming took off 0 bases at V and 8 bases at J, with 19 bases between the two ends. The CDR3 extends over 16 amino acids. In nucleotides, the CDR3 is TGTGCCAGCAGTGAAGCATTTGGATTTAGGAGTAGCGGCTACACCTTC. It codes for CASSEAFGFRSSGYTF.

The V and J genes are TRBV9 and TRBJ2-5; maybe TRBD1 (6 bases). Germline lookup yields CDR1 SGDLS and CDR2 YYNGEE. This CDR3 has 14 residues. The V and J ends lost 2 bases and 2 bases respectively, with 10 bases between them. The CDR3 region is CASSVPDSQETQYF. CDR3 sequence (DNA): TGTGCCAGCAGCGTCCCGGACAGTCAAGAGACCCAGTACTTC.

V and J are TRBV25-1 and TRBJ1-1, with a tentative D call TRBD1 (5 bases). The ends were cut back, 6 bases at V and 2 bases at J, with 10 bases in the middle. The CDR3 totals 13 residues. Germline V gives CDR1 MGHDK, CDR2 SYGVNS. CDR3 sequence (DNA): TGTGCCAGCAGGGTGACAGCTAACACTGAAGCTTTCTTT. Translated, it gives CASRVTANTEAFF.

This chain joins TRBV12-3 or TRBV12-4 and TRBJ1-1; 10 nucleotides match TRBD1. The J segment lost 4 bases and the V segment lost 7 bases, leaving 3 bases of the junction unmatched. CDR3 length: 13 amino acids. CDR3 amino acids: CASIRTGGTEAFF. CDR3 DNA sequence: TGTGCCAGCATCAGGACAGGGGGCACTGAAGCTTTCTTT.

The CDR3 here is CASSERKEAPLHF. Here the CDR3 DNA reads TGTGCCAGCAGTGAGAGAAAGGAGGCTCCCCTCCACTTT. This rearrangement joins TRBV6-1 to TRBJ1-6, with D hard to call. There are 13 residues in the CDR3. Trimming removed 3 bases from V and 13 bases from J, with 13 bases in between. Looked up from germline, CDR1 is MNHNS and CDR2 is SASEGT.

This chain uses TRBV5-4 with TRBJ1-4; D ambiguous. CDR1 and CDR2 (germline): SGHNT, YYREEE (reference sequence). The CDR3 runs to 15 residues. V dropped 4 bases and J dropped 8 bases, with 18 bases sitting between them. CDR3 DNA sequence: TGTGCCAGCAGCCCGGGTGTTAGTGGTCGGGAAAAACTGTTTTTT. Translating gives CASSPGVSGREKLFF.

The V gene is TRBV29-1, the J gene TRBJ1-1; 7 nucleotides match TRBD1. Looked up from germline, CDR1 is SQVTM and CDR2 is ANQGSEA. The CDR3 has 13 amino acids. Unmatched junction bases numbered 5, after V lost 4 bases and J lost 3 bases. The CDR3 bases are TGCAGCGTTGGTGACAGGGCGGACACTGAAGCTTTCTTT. It yields the protein CSVGDRADTEAFF.

V usage is TRBV27 and J usage is TRBJ1-5, with 9 nucleotides matching TRBD1. The CDR3 is made up of 16 amino acids. CDR1 and CDR2 (germline): MNHEY, SMNVEV (reference sequence). The J segment lost 4 bases and the V segment lost 5 bases, leaving 9 bases of the junction unmatched. CDR3 coding DNA: TGTGCCAGCAGTCCGCGAGGGACAGGGTGGAATCAGCCCCAGCATTTT. It is translated as CASSPRGTGWNQPQHF.

The chain is built from TRBV7-7 and TRBJ2-2, with 13 positions matching TRBD2. The germline V gene encodes CDR1 SSHAT and CDR2 FNYEAQ (reference sequence). There are 18 residues in the CDR3. J lost 0 bases, V lost 4 bases, and 5 bases had no gene match. The CDR3 region is CASSWGLAGTANTGELFF. CDR3 sequence (DNA): TGTGCCAGCAGCTGGGGACTAGCGGGGACCGCGAACACCGGGGAGCTGTTTTTT.

This clone occurred a few times. V is TRBV5-1 and J is TRBJ2-5; D is undetermined. The CDR3 contains 12 residues. The germline V and J ends were trimmed by 4 bases and 5 bases, with 9 bases remaining between them. Germline CDR1 SGHRS, CDR2 YFSETQ. This CDR3 is CASSQRLETQYF. Written as DNA, the CDR3 is TGCGCCAGCAGCCAGCGACTCGAGACCCAGTACTTC.

V usage is TRBV7-6 and J usage is TRBJ1-6; 7 nucleotides agree with TRBD1. The trim removed 4 bases at V and 7 bases at J, leaving 4 bases unmatched. Germline CDR1 and CDR2: SGHVS and FNYEAQ. CDR3 length equals 14 residues. CDR3 amino acids: CASSSNRGNSPLHF. Written as DNA, the CDR3 is TGTGCCAGCAGCTCAAACAGGGGAAATTCACCCCTCCACTTT.

V usage is TRBV19 and J usage is TRBJ1-4; D gene ambiguous. Germline V gene lookup returns CDR1 LNHDA and CDR2 SQIVND (reference sequence). V was trimmed by 3 bases and J by 0 bases, leaving 5 bases between them. CDR3 length equals 14 residues. The CDR3 DNA sequence: TGTGCCAGTAGTATCCCCTCAACTAATGAAAAACTGTTTTTT. Amino acids: CASSIPSTNEKLFF.

This rearrangement joins TRBV7-8 to TRBJ1-5; tentatively, D is TRBD1 (6 bases). CDR3 size: 16 residues. V shed 5 bases and J shed 1 base, with 15 bases lying between them. Per germline, CDR1 SGHVS and CDR2 FQNEAQ. The CDR3 protein is CASSVEQGGSNQPQHF. CDR3 nucleotide sequence: TGTGCCAGCAGCGTTGAACAGGGAGGGAGCAATCAGCCCCAGCATTTT.

V is TRBV19 and J is TRBJ1-1, with D perhaps TRBD1 (6 bases). This CDR3 region has 14 residues. CDR1 LNHDA and CDR2 SQIVND come from the germline V gene (reference sequence). Trimming stripped 4 bases from V and 0 bases from J, with 9 bases between. In DNA, the CDR3 is TGTGCCAGTAGTACCGACAGGTTGAACACTGAAGCTTTCTTT. This encodes CASSTDRLNTEAFF.

The count of this clone is one. The chain is built from TRBV3-1 (or the pseudogene TRBV3-2) and TRBJ2-7; TRBD1 matches at 7 bases. The V segment lost 4 bases and the J segment 6 bases; nucleotides outside the gene matches: 6. The CDR3 sequence is 13 residues long. CDR1 is LGHDT and CDR2 is YNNKEL in the germline V gene (reference sequence). The CDR3 protein is CASSPHDRVEQYF. The CDR3 nucleotides are TGTGCCAGCAGCCCACACGACAGGGTCGAGCAGTACTTC.